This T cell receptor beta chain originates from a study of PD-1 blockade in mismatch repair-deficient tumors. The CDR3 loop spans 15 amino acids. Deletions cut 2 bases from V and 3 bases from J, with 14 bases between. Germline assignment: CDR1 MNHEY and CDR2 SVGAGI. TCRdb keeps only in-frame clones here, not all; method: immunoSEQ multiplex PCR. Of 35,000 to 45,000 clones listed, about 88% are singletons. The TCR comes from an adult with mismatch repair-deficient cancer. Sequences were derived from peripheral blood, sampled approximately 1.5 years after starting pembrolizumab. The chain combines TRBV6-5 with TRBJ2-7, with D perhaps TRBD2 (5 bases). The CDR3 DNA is TGTGCCAGCAGTTACCGTCCGGGAACCTACTACGAGCAGTACTTC. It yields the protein CASSYRPGTYYEQYF.